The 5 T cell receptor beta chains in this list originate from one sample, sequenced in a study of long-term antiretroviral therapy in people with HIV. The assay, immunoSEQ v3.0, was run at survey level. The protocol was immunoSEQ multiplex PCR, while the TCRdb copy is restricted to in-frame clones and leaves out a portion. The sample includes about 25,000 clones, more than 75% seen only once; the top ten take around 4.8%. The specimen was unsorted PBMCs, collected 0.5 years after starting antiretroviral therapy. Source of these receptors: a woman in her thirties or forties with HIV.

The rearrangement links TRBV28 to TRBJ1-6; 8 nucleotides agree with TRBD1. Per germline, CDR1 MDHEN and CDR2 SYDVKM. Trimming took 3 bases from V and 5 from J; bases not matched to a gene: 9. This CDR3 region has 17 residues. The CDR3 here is CASSLTGAGGHNSPLHF. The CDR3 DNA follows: TGTGCCAGCAGTTTGACCGGGGCAGGGGGCCATAATTCACCCCTCCACTTT.

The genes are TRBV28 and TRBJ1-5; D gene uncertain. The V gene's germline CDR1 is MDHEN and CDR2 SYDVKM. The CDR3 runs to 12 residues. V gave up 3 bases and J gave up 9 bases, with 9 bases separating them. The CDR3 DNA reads TGTGCCAGCAGTTTGGGAAACTCGCCCCAGCATTTT. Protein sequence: CASSLGNSPQHF.

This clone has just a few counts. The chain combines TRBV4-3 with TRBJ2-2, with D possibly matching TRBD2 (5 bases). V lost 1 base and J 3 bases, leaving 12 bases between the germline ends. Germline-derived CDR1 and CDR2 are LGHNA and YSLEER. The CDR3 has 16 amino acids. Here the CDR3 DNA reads TGCGCCAGCAGCCAAGGCGTAGGGAGCGACACCGGGGAGCTGTTTTTT. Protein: CASSQGVGSDTGELFF.

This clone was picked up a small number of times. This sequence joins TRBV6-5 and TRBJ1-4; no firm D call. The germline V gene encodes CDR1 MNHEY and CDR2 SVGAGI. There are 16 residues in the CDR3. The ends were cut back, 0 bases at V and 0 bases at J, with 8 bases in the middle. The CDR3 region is CASSYSPRATNEKLFF. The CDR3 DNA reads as TGTGCCAGCAGTTACTCTCCGCGGGCAACTAATGAAAAACTGTTTTTT.

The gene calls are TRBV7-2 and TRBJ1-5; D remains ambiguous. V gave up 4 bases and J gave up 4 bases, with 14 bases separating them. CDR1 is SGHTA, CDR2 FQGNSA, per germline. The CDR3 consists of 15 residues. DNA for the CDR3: TGTGCCAGCAGCTCCATGGTCAGTGGAAATCAGCCCCAGCATTTT. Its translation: CASSSMVSGNQPQHF.